The 30 T cell receptor beta chains reported below all come from one sample, sequenced in a study of cytomegalovirus exposure and HLA in healthy donors. Profiling relied on immunoSEQ multiplex PCR, and the TCRdb table lists in-frame clones only, not all of them. This table holds 71,000 or so clones, roughly 94% found once. Sequencing was carried out using PBMCs. These receptors all stem from a man in his late teens or twenties in good health and CMV-seropositive.

This chain links TRBV6-5 with TRBJ2-7; 10 positions match TRBD1. The V gene end was trimmed by 10 bases and the J gene end by 2 bases; junction bases not matched to a gene: 5. The V gene's germline CDR1 is MNHEY and CDR2 SVGAGI. The CDR3 length is 13 residues. The CDR3 loop reads CAIGQGGPYEQYF. In nucleotides, the CDR3 is TGTGCCATTGGACAGGGGGGTCCCTACGAGCAGTACTTC.

V and J are TRBV21-1 and TRBJ2-7; TRBD2 is the table's D call and was not checked against the DNA. TRBV21-1 is assigned pseudogene status. CDR3 size: 18 residues. DNA for the CDR3: TGTGCCAGCAGCGCTACCAAGGACCTGAGGGCGACATCCTACGAGCAGTACTTC. This encodes CASSATKDLRATSYEQYF.

This clone appeared once. The chain combines TRBV5-1 with TRBJ2-7; 7 bases fit TRBD1. After removal of 5 bases from V and 0 bases from J, the junction contained 5 bases not matched to a gene. The CDR3 is 14 amino acids. Germline CDR1 reads SGHRS; CDR2 reads YFSETQ. The CDR3, as DNA: TGCGCCAGCAGACTCGGGACAGCCTCCTACGAGCAGTACTTC. As protein: CASRLGTASYEQYF.

The rearrangement links TRBV10-3 to TRBJ2-7; weak D call: TRBD1 (8 bases). The CDR3 length is 16 residues. V lost 3 bases and J 7 bases, leaving 22 bases between the germline ends. Germline V gene data show CDR1 as ENHRY and CDR2 as SYGVKD. For the CDR3, the DNA is TGTGCCATCAGTGACGTCGGAGCGGGACAGGCTAGAGAGCAGTACTTC. This codes for CAISDVGAGQAREQYF.

The rearrangement joins TRBV4-2 to TRBJ1-5, with D tentatively TRBD1 (5 bases). The CDR3 sequence is 15 residues long. Germline lookup yields CDR1 LGHNA and CDR2 YNFKEQ. V shed 0 bases and J shed 6 bases, with 12 bases lying between them. CDR3 sequence (DNA): TGTGCCAGCAGCCAAGAGAAGGCTCAGGGTCAGCCCCAGCATTTT. This translates into CASSQEKAQGQPQHF.

The V call is TRBV11-2, the J call TRBJ2-7; 7 bases match TRBD1. This CDR3 comprises 17 residues. V gave up 1 base and J gave up 2 bases; unmatched junction bases: 11. Germline V gene data show CDR1 as SGHAT and CDR2 as FQNNGV. CDR3 region: CASSLGGGAYVAYEQYF. The CDR3 region has the DNA TGTGCCAGCAGCTTAGGAGGGGGCGCTTACGTAGCCTACGAGCAGTACTTC.

The J gene is TRBJ2-7, the V gene TRBV7-2, with TRBD2 as a possible D gene (6 bases). Germline assignment: CDR1 SGHTA and CDR2 FQGNSA. Trimming took 2 bases from V and 3 from J, leaving 14 bases between them. The CDR3 has 15 residues. DNA of the CDR3: TGTGCCAGCAGCTTAAGCGCCGGGACTTACTACGAGCAGTACTTC. Residues: CASSLSAGTYYEQYF.

V gene TRBV29-1 combines with J gene TRBJ2-1; D is unclear. Germline CDR1 SQVTM, CDR2 ANQGSEA. Trimming stripped 4 bases from V and 5 bases from J, with 6 bases between. This CDR3 comprises 11 residues. The CDR3 loop is CSVGPDNEQFF. CDR3 nucleotides: TGCAGCGTTGGGCCAGACAATGAGCAGTTCTTC.

This chain's CDR3 is CASSDSLGQGEAGELFF. As DNA, the CDR3 is TGTGCCAGCAGCGACTCCTTGGGGCAGGGCGAAGCCGGGGAGCTGTTTTTT. The chain joins TRBV9 to TRBJ2-2, with D perhaps matching TRBD1 (5 bases). The CDR3 totals 17 residues. Germline values: CDR1 SGDLS, CDR2 YYNGEE. Trimming stripped 3 bases from V and 6 bases from J, with 21 bases between. Variable domain in full (rest from reference TRBV9 and TRBJ2-2): DSGVTQTPKHLITATGQRVTLRCSPRSGDLSVYWYQQSLDQGLQFLIQYYNGEERAKGNILERFSAQQFPDLHSELNLSSLELGDSALYFCASSDSLGQGEAGELFFGEGSRLTVL.

V gene TRBV30 combines with J gene TRBJ1-4; no clear D. Germline lookup yields CDR1 GTSNPN and CDR2 SVGIG (reference sequence). The CDR3 sequence is 11 residues long. V lost 1 base and J 11 bases, leaving 8 bases between the germline ends. In DNA, the CDR3 is TGTGCCTGGAGTGGCGCGAGGAAACTGTTTTTT. This translates into CAWSGARKLFF. The variable domain in full, completed from reference TRBV30 and TRBJ1-4, reads SQTIHQWPATLVQPVGSPLSLECTVEGTSNPNLYWYRQAAGRGLQLLFYSVGIGQISSEVPQNLSASRPQDRQFILSSKKLLLSDSGFYLCAWSGARKLFFGSGTQLSVL.

The rearrangement links TRBV28 to TRBJ2-1; D may be TRBD2 (6 bases). The V and J ends lost 3 bases and 5 bases respectively, with 14 bases between them. The CDR3 runs to 15 residues. The germline gives CDR1 MDHEN, CDR2 SYDVKM. CDR3 in DNA: TGTGCCAGCAGTTTTGGTCTAGCGCCCAACAATGAGCAGTTCTTC. It is translated as CASSFGLAPNNEQFF.

This clone came up once. J is TRBJ2-5 and V is TRBV30; possibly TRBD2 for D (5 bases). Germline CDR1 reads GTSNPN; CDR2 reads SVGIG (reference sequence). V was cut by 3 bases and J by 5 bases, with 16 bases left in between. CDR3 size: 14 residues. CDR3: CAWRDSPLQETQYF. CDR3 in DNA: TGTGCCTGGAGGGACTCCCCATTACAGGAGACCCAGTACTTC. Based on the CDR3 plus reference TRBV30 and TRBJ2-5, the full variable domain is SQTIHQWPATLVQPVGSPLSLECTVEGTSNPNLYWYRQAAGRGLQLLFYSVGIGQISSEVPQNLSASRPQDRQFILSSKKLLLSDSGFYLCAWRDSPLQETQYFGPGTRLLVL.

Here the CDR3 reads CASSVEGAHYNEQFF. The CDR3 region has the DNA TGTGCCAGCAGCGTAGAGGGGGCCCATTACAATGAGCAGTTCTTC. The V and J genes are TRBV9 and TRBJ2-1; 7 bases fit TRBD1. The V gene end was trimmed by 0 bases and the J gene end by 4 bases; junction bases not matched to a gene: 4. Germline V gene lookup returns CDR1 SGDLS and CDR2 YYNGEE. The CDR3 is 15 amino acids.

The V and J genes are TRBV29-1 and TRBJ2-2; 7 bases line up with TRBD1. This CDR3 is built from 13 residues. V was clipped by 6 bases and J by 7 bases; unmatched bases: 8. CDR1 is SQVTM, CDR2 ANQGSEA, per germline. This CDR3 reads CSVATGYHGELFF. The CDR3 DNA follows: TGCAGCGTGGCGACAGGGTATCACGGGGAGCTGTTTTTT.

The V gene is TRBV7-9, the J gene TRBJ1-5; no clear D. The germline gives CDR1 SEHNR, CDR2 FQNEAQ (reference sequence). The CDR3 runs to 15 residues. V gave up 5 bases and J gave up 5 bases, with 16 bases separating them. The CDR3 nucleotides are TGTGCCAGCAGCCCGTCCGCAACGGCGGATCAGCCCCAGCATTTT. It encodes CASSPSATADQPQHF.

The chain joins TRBV19 to TRBJ2-1; tentatively, D is TRBD1 (6 bases). This CDR3 spans 13 amino acids. V was pared by 3 bases and J by 7 bases, with 10 bases between. Germline CDR1 LNHDA, CDR2 SQIVND (reference sequence). The CDR3 loop reads CASSINRANEQFF. In nucleotides, the CDR3 is TGTGCCAGTAGTATTAACAGGGCGAATGAGCAGTTCTTC.

V is TRBV7-9 and J is TRBJ1-5; TRBD1 agrees at 8 bases. Germline trimming cut 3 bases from V and 5 bases from J; bases unmatched to any gene: 3. The CDR3 spans 14 residues. CDR1 and CDR2 (germline): SEHNR, FQNEAQ (reference sequence). The CDR3 here is CASSLTGVDQPQHF. DNA for the CDR3: TGTGCCAGCAGCTTGACAGGGGTTGATCAGCCCCAGCATTTT.

This clone was seen only once. V usage is TRBV4-1 and J usage is TRBJ2-7, with D tentatively TRBD2 (5 bases). The germline gives CDR1 MGHRA, CDR2 YSYEKL. The CDR3 is 13 residues long. V was clipped by 4 bases and J by 5 bases, with 12 bases between them. The CDR3, as DNA: TGCGCCAGCAGCCCGTCTCGGGGTAACGAGCAGTACTTC. Translated, it gives CASSPSRGNEQYF.

The chain has TRBV10-3 and TRBJ2-6; D is perhaps TRBD1 (6 bases). With 8 bases removed from V and 0 bases from J, the gap between germline ends came to 11 bases. From germline, CDR1 is ENHRY and CDR2 SYGVKD. This CDR3 spans 15 amino acids. CDR3 region: CAIGGGYSGANVLTF. In DNA form, the CDR3 reads TGTGCCATCGGGGGCGGTTACTCTGGGGCCAACGTCCTGACTTTC.

V is TRBV5-1 and J is TRBJ2-5; no reliable D call. The J call may be incorrect, as the DNA end agrees better with TRBJ2-7. This CDR3 spans 14 amino acids. From germline, CDR1 is SGHRS and CDR2 YFSETQ. The DNA of the CDR3 is TGCGCCAGCAGCTTGGCCGTCCCCTCCTACGAGCAGTACTTC. This encodes CASSLAVPSYEQYF.

V is TRBV5-1 and J is TRBJ2-7, with D perhaps TRBD1 (5 bases). Trimming cost V 6 bases and J 4 bases, with 14 bases left between them. The CDR3 totals 13 residues. Germline V gives CDR1 SGHRS, CDR2 YFSETQ. The CDR3 here is CASTATERYEQYF. CDR3 coding DNA: TGCGCCAGCACGGCGACAGAAAGATACGAGCAGTACTTC.

The chain links TRBV6-5 to TRBJ2-3, with 7 bases lining up with TRBD1. Germline values: CDR1 MNHEY, CDR2 SVGAGI. The CDR3 runs 15 residues. V lost 6 bases to trimming and J lost 7 bases; unmatched junction nucleotides: 13. This CDR3 reads CASRAFPGQLNTQYF. The CDR3 bases are TGTGCCAGCAGGGCGTTTCCGGGACAGCTTAATACGCAGTATTTT.

This clone occurred once. The V and J genes are TRBV6-1 and TRBJ2-1; the match to TRBD2 covers 7 bases. Trimming cost V 4 bases and J 4 bases; bases outside gene matches: 10. The length of the CDR3 is 16 residues. CDR1 MNHNS and CDR2 SASEGT come from the germline V gene. The CDR3 here is CASSVLSLAEYNEQFF. CDR3 nucleotides: TGTGCCAGCAGTGTCCTTAGTCTAGCGGAATACAATGAGCAGTTCTTC.

The gene calls are TRBV5-1 and TRBJ2-5; 10 bases align to TRBD2. The V gene's germline CDR1 is SGHRS and CDR2 YFSETQ. V shed 4 bases and J 2 bases; nucleotides not matched to a gene: 2. The CDR3 length is 14 residues. In DNA, the CDR3 is TGCGCCAGCAGCGTTAGCGGGGGGCAAGAGACCCAGTACTTC. Translation: CASSVSGGQETQYF.

This chain links TRBV12-2 with TRBJ2-1; the table's D call TRBD2 went unverified against the DNA. TRBV12-2 is listed as a pseudogene. The length of the CDR3 is 15 residues. As DNA, the CDR3 is TGTGCAAGTCGCTCACCCGGGACTAGCGGTAATGAGCAGTTCTTC. Amino acids: CASRSPGTSGNEQFF.

CDR3 DNA sequence: TGCGCCAGCAGCCACCGACTAGCGGGGGGGTGGACGCAAGAGACCCAGTACTTC. Translating it yields CASSHRLAGGWTQETQYF. This chain joins TRBV5-1 and TRBJ2-5; TRBD2 aligns across 14 bases. Germline lookup yields CDR1 SGHRS and CDR2 YFSETQ. Germline trimming cut 4 bases from V and 2 bases from J; bases unmatched to any gene: 10. This CDR3 has 18 residues.

The chain uses TRBV10-2 and TRBJ2-7; TRBD2 matches 7 bases. This CDR3 is built from 15 residues. Germline CDR1 is WSHSY and CDR2 is SAAADI. V lost 5 bases, J lost 7 bases, and 14 bases stayed unmatched. The CDR3 DNA reads TGCGCCAGCAGTCTCCCGAGCGGGGTATCTTGGGAGCAGTACTTC. Amino acids: CASSLPSGVSWEQYF.

J is TRBJ2-3 and V is TRBV9; D uncertain. V was shortened by 1 base and J by 2 bases, with 8 bases between the two germline ends. Germline CDR1 is SGDLS and CDR2 is YYNGEE. The CDR3 has 14 amino acids. The DNA of the CDR3 is TGTGCCAGCAGCGTATCCCTTCTCACAGATACGCAGTATTTT. It specifies CASSVSLLTDTQYF.

The chain uses TRBV9 and TRBJ1-1; a weak D match, TRBD1 (5 bases). V was pared by 0 bases and J by 3 bases, with 12 bases between. The V gene's germline CDR1 is SGDLS and CDR2 YYNGEE. The CDR3 spans 15 residues. CDR3 amino acids: CASSVAAGFDTEAFF. The DNA of the CDR3 is TGTGCCAGCAGCGTAGCGGCAGGGTTTGACACTGAAGCTTTCTTT.

The chain joins TRBV7-2 to TRBJ2-5; 7 positions agree with TRBD1. The germline V gene has CDR1 SGHTA and CDR2 FQGNSA. V lost 6 bases to trimming and J lost 5 bases; unmatched junction nucleotides: 6. The CDR3 consists of 13 residues. The DNA for the CDR3 is TGTGCCAGCAGTCGACAGGGCGAGGAGACCCAGTACTTC. It is translated as CASSRQGEETQYF.